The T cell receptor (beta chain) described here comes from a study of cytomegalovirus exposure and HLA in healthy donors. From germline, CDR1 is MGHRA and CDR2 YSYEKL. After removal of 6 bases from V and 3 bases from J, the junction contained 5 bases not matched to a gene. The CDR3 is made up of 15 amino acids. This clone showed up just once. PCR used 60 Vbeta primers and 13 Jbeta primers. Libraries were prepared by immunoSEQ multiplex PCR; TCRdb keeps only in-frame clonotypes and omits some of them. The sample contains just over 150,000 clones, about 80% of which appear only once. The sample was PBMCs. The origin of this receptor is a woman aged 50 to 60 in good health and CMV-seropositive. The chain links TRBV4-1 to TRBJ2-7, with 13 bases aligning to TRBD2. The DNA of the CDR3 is TGCGCCAGCAGGCCGGGGACTAGCGGGATCTACGAGCAGTACTTC. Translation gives CASRPGTSGIYEQYF.